This entry is about one TCR beta chain. This clonotype is categorized as medium-sized (0.01 to 0.1%). This clone's antigen is unknown. Within one base of it there is no much larger clone, and no base qualities were kept. The label giving this sample's treatment or condition can be read as: roughly 10-day PBMC culture with coronavirus spike peptide pools or control peptides (ViraFEST assay). The ViraFEST assay, used in the study, expanded antigen-specific T cells with peptide pools and then identified the expanded clonotypes through TCR sequencing. Positive SARS-CoV-2 PCR tests in the convalescent patients dated from March to December 2020, before Alpha, Beta and Delta variants emerged in the United States. Each well held roughly 2 million PBMCs cultured in IMDM containing roughly 5.4% human AB serum and around 10 IU/ml IL-2, with 8.5 to 10 ug/ml peptide pools added. Half of the culture medium was replaced with fresh IL-2-containing medium on days 3 and 7. After around 11 days of culture, CD4+ T cells were isolated by negative selection using the EasySep CD4+ T cell isolation kit. Ficoll-Paque Plus gradient centrifugation was used to isolate PBMCs from whole blood, and the isolated PBMCs were then either used fresh or cryopreserved at -140C. In general, triplicate wells were set up for every culture condition.

This record comes from a study of vaccination and CD4 T cells after COVID-19 (dated by TCRdb to between 2021 and 2024). Some background on the complete study: SARS-CoV-2 positivity had been established in the convalescent patients by nasal swab PCR, and mild disease was recorded in several of these patients and severe disease in one. In the convalescent cohort there were six males and four females, among whom were two Hispanic individuals, seven Caucasians, two Asians and one multiracial person. Two doses of either the Pfizer-BioNTech BNT162b2 vaccine (n=8) or the Moderna mRNA-1273 vaccine (n=2) were administered to participants. Post-COVID blood samples were collected from convalescent patients a median of approximately 100 days after diagnosis, with a range of about 30 to 161 days. Post-vaccine blood samples were taken a median of around 68 days after the second vaccine dose, with a range of about 13 to 250 days. Overlapping spike peptide pools from SARS-CoV-2 and from the common cold coronaviruses HCoV-NL63, HCoV-OC43 and HCoV-229E were used as culture stimuli. In control cultures, a CEFX viral epitope pool was used as positive control, an HIV-1 Nef peptide pool was used as negative control, or no peptide was added. In roughly 11 COVID-19 convalescent patients and 4 infection-naive healthy vaccine recipients, the spike-specific CD4+ TCR repertoire before mRNA vaccination was compared with the repertoire after mRNA vaccination. Broad study findings and their caveats: The median number of SARS-CoV-2-reactive clonotypes rose from 20 to 25 after infection to roughly 38 after vaccination, but the change was not significant. Of the vaccine-specific clones found in convalescent patients, nearly all (304 of 307) were mono-reactive for SARS-CoV-2 spike instead of being cross-reactive with common cold coronaviruses. Among convalescent patients, a median roughly 90% of the SARS-CoV-2-reactive clones seen after vaccination appeared only after vaccination, which suggests priming specific to the vaccine. The study included relatively few convalescent patients and did not analyze early timepoints after natural infection.

CDR1 and CDR2 are read off the germline V gene as MNHNS and SASEGT. Spanning cysteine to phenylalanine, the CDR3 consists of 16 amino acids. Only the CDR3 DNA is retained, 48 bases long and in frame from the first base. V is cut by 3 bases and J by 4 bases, and the space between the germline ends is 18 bases. Libraries were constructed by PCR. TCR sequencing of DNA from cultured CD4+ T cells used the Oncomine TCR Beta short-read assay at the Johns Hopkins FTIC core. The QIAamp micro DNA kit was used to extract genomic DNA from the cultured CD4+ T cells. Oncomine TCR Beta libraries from cultured CD4+ T cells were pooled with unique dual indexes and sequenced on an Illumina iSeq 100. Per the original workflow: Non-productive sequences were filtered out, and CDR3s that did not start with C, did not end with F or W, or were shorter than 7 amino acids were discarded. Antigen-specific clonotypes were identified using the MANAFEST web application through comparison of peptide-stimulated wells with reference and other culture wells. To be called positive, a clone needed an FDR below 0.05, an odds ratio above 5, and a productive frequency above 0.1% in at least two of three replicate wells. A clonotype was classed as cross-reactive if the clonotype showed significant expansion both in SARS-CoV-2 spike wells and in at least one common cold coronavirus spike condition. CDR3 homology was assessed with Levenshtein distances (stringdist) and unrooted phylogenetic trees (ape) in R version 3.6.1. Starting from the raw public reads, TCRdb applied fastp trimming at Q25, assembled clones with MiXCR and retained in-frame beta chains. Identical CDR3 protein sequences are pooled into one entry, listed with their most common genes and DNA. Here the V and J calls rest on TCRdb's processing, not on the authors' analysis. This sample gives 14,000 or so distinct CDR3 sequences in total; 20% to 25% of them show up just once. Roughly 15% of the sample is in the top ten clones.

The TCR was taken from a human donor with COVID-19. The specimen sequenced was cultured CD4+ T cells from blood. The V and J genes are TRBV6-1 and TRBJ1-2; TRBD1 could be the D gene, as 6 bases match. CDR3 loop: CASSDVKRDIRYGYTF. The DNA sequence is given as TGTGCCAGCAGTGATGTAAAAAGGGACATCCGCTATGGCTACACCTTC.